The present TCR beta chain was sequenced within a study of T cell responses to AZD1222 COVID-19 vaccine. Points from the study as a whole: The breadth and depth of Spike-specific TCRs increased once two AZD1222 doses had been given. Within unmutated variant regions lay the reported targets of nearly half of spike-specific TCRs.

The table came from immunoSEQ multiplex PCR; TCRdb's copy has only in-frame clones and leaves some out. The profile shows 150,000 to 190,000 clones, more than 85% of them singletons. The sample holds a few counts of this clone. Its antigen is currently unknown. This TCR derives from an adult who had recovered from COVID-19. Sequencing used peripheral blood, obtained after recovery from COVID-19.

The CDR3: CASSEWPRRTTGNQPQHF. CDR3 nucleotide sequence: TGTGCCAGCAGTGAATGGCCACGGCGGACCACTGGCAATCAGCCCCAGCATTTT. The chain is built from TRBV6-1 and TRBJ1-5; no definite D call. Per the germline V gene, CDR1 is MNHNS and CDR2 is SASEGT. CDR3 size: 18 residues. The V end lost 2 bases, the J end lost 2 bases, and 19 bases lay between the germline ends.